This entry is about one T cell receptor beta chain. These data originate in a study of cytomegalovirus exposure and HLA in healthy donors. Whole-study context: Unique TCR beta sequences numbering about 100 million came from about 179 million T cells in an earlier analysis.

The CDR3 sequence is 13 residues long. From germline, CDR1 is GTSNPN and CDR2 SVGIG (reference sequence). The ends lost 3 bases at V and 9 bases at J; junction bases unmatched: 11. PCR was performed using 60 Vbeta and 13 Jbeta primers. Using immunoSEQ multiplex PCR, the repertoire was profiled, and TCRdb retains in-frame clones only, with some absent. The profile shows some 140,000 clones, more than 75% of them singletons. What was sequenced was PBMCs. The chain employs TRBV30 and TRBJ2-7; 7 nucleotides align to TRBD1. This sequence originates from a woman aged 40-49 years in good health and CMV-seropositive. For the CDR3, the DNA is TGTGCCTGGAGGGGAGAGGGGGCAACCGGGCAGTACTTC. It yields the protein CAWRGEGATGQYF.